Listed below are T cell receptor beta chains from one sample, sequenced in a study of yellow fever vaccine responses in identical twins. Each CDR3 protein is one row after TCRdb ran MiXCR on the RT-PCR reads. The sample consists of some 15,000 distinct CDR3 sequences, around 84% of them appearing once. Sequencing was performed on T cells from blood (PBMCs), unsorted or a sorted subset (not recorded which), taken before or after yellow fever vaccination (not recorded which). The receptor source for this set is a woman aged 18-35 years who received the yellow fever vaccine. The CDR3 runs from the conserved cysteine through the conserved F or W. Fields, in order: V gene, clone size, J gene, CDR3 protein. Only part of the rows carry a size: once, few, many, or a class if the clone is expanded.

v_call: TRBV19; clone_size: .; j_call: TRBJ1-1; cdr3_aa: CASSSNRDSLNTEAFF
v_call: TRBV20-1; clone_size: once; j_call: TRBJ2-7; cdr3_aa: CSAKNYEQYF
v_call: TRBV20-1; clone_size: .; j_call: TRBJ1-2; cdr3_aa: CSASRSGGYGYTF
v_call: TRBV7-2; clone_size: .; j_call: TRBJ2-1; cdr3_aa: CASTKTLYNEQFF
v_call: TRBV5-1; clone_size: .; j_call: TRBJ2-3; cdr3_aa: CASSLAADTDTQYF
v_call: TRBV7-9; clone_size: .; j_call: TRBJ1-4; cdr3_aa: CASSPGTGGEKLFF
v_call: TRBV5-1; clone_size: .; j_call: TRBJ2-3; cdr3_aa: CASSIRTGTDTQYF
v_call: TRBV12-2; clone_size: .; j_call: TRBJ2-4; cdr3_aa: CASRLTQGLNIQYF
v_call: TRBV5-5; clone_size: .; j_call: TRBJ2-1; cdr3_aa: CASIKREDAYNEQFF
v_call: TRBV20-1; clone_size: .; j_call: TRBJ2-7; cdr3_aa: CSATVIGTPPYEQYF
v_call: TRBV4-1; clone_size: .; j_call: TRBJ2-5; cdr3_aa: CASSQDTASGERETQYF
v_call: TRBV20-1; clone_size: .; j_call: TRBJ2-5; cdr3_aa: CSASRTSQETQYF
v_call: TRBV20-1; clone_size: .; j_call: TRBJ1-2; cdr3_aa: CSAPGPGNNYGYTF
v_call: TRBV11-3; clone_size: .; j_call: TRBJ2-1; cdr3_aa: CASSYSGIYNEQFF
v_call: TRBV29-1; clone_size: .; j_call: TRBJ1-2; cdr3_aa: CSVEVGSNYGYTF
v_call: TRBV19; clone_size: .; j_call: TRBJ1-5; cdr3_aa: CASSAERGINQPQHF
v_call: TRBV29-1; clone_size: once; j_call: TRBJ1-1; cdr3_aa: CSVVVWSATEAFF
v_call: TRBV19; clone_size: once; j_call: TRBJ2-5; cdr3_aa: CASRNVGQETQYF
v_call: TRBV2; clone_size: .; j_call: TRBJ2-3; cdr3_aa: CASKREAGTDTQYF
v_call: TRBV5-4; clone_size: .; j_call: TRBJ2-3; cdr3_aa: CASSLYSGRGTDTQYF
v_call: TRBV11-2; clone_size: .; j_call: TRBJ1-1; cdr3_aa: CASSNQWGMTEAFF
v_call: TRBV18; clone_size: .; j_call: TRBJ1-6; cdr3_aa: CASSPPFGELHF
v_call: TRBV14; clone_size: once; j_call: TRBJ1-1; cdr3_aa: CASSQDTGTGGFGTEAFF